The 26 T cell receptor beta chains given below trace back to one sample, sequenced in a study of T-cell reconstitution after alpha-beta-depleted transplantation in children. Researchers prepared the TCRbeta library using unique molecular identifiers, the study reports. TCRdb fed the PCR reads into MiXCR, producing one record per CDR3 protein. The sample carries about 98,000 distinct CDR3 sequences, less than 25% recorded once. The material was PBMCs, obtained before TCRalphabeta/CD19-depleted stem cell transplant. These receptors came from a boy between 2 and 15 years old with acute lymphoblastic leukemia, due to receive a stem cell transplant.

The CDR3 sequence is CASSQDGPTRPVDTQYF. The DNA for the CDR3 is TGTGCCAGCAGCCAAGATGGCCCCACTAGGCCGGTGGATACGCAGTATTTT. The chain employs TRBV4-2 and TRBJ2-3; D perhaps matches TRBD2 (5 bases). The CDR3 covers 17 residues. Germline CDR1 and CDR2: LGHNA and YNFKEQ. V gave up 0 bases and J gave up 6 bases, with 19 bases separating them.

This clonotype was detected a few times. The chain couples TRBV5-1 to TRBJ2-1, with TRBD2 as a possible D gene (6 bases). The CDR3 covers 14 residues. The V end was cut by 7 bases, the J end by 7 bases, with 18 bases between. The V gene's germline CDR1 is SGHRS and CDR2 YFSETQ. As DNA, the CDR3 is TGCGCCAGCCGTAGCGGAGGGGCCGGGAATGAGCAGTTCTTC. Amino acids: CASRSGGAGNEQFF.

This clonotype occurred many times. The chain joins TRBV5-1 to TRBJ2-5; D might be TRBD2 (5 bases). V lost 1 base and J lost 1, with 8 bases in between. CDR3 length: 14 amino acids. Germline CDR1 reads SGHRS; CDR2 reads YFSETQ. CDR3 in amino acids: CASSLLLVQETQYF. CDR3 nucleotide sequence: TGCGCCAGCAGCTTGTTACTAGTCCAAGAGACCCAGTACTTC.

The genes are TRBV7-8 and TRBJ2-7; a possible D gene is TRBD2 (5 bases). This CDR3 contains 14 residues. With 2 bases removed from V and 9 bases from J, the gap between germline ends came to 17 bases. Germline CDR1 reads SGHVS; CDR2 reads FQNEAQ. The CDR3 region has the DNA TGTGCCAGCAGCTTACCCACCGCGGCTGGGAGGCAGTACTTC. Translated, it gives CASSLPTAAGRQYF.

This clonotype was seen only a few times. V is TRBV28 and J is TRBJ1-6, with TRBD1 as a possible D gene (5 bases). The CDR3 totals 16 residues. V lost 3 bases and J lost 0, with 9 bases in between. CDR1 and CDR2 (germline): MDHEN, SYDVKM. CDR3 DNA sequence: TGTGCCAGCAGTTTGGGGGGGAGCTCCTATAATTCACCCCTCCACTTT. This codes for CASSLGGSSYNSPLHF.

This chain connects TRBV20-1 to TRBJ2-1; TRBD1 is a possible D gene (6 bases). The CDR3 has 16 residues. Trimming cost V 3 bases and J 6 bases, with 21 bases left between them. Germline CDR1 is DFQATT and CDR2 is SNEGSKA (reference sequence). The CDR3 DNA reads TGCAGTGCTAGCGGGGCGGAGAGGGGGTTTTCCAATGAGCAGTTCTTC. Its translation: CSASGAERGFSNEQFF.

CDR3 in amino acids: CAINPRTGVDTQYF. The CDR3 DNA reads as TGTGCCATCAACCCGCGGACGGGGGTAGATACGCAGTATTTT. J is TRBJ2-3 and V is TRBV10-3; D is perhaps TRBD2 (6 bases). Germline CDR1 ENHRY, CDR2 SYGVKD. The V and J ends lost 7 bases and 5 bases respectively, with 16 bases between them. This CDR3 comprises 14 residues.

The chain uses TRBV20-1 and TRBJ2-7; TRBD2 might be the D (6 bases). The germline gives CDR1 DFQATT, CDR2 SNEGSKA (reference sequence). V lost 2 bases to trimming and J lost 4 bases, with 21 bases between them. CDR3 size: 16 residues. Here the CDR3 reads CSARSSAEGDFYEQYF. Written as DNA, the CDR3 is TGCAGTGCTAGATCTTCAGCGGAGGGTGACTTTTACGAGCAGTACTTC.

There are a few counts of this clonotype. This chain links TRBV6-2 or TRBV6-3 with TRBJ2-5; D not resolved. Germline loops: CDR1 MNHEY, CDR2 SVGEGT. V was pared by 4 bases and J by 1 base, with 7 bases between. The CDR3 sequence is 13 residues long. The CDR3 region is CASSFTFQETQYF. The CDR3 DNA reads as TGTGCCAGCAGTTTTACGTTCCAAGAGACCCAGTACTTC.

This clonotype was counted between two and nine times. This sequence joins TRBV5-1 and TRBJ2-1; 8 bases align to TRBD2. Germline CDR1 reads SGHRS; CDR2 reads YFSETQ. The CDR3 runs to 16 residues. With 4 bases clipped from V and 0 bases from J, the junction kept 6 bases outside the gene matches. The CDR3 loop is CASSPLAGSSYNEQFF. Written as DNA, the CDR3 is TGCGCCAGCAGCCCGTTAGCGGGGAGCTCCTACAATGAGCAGTTCTTC. The complete variable domain, with remaining parts taken from reference TRBV5-1 and TRBJ2-1, reads KAGVTQTPRYLIKTRGQQVTLSCSPISGHRSVSWYQQTPGQGLQFLFEYFSETQRNKGNFPGRFSGRQFSNSRSEMNVSTLELGDSALYLCASSPLAGSSYNEQFFGPGTRLTVL.

V is TRBV7-9 and J is TRBJ2-7; D unclear. Germline V CDR1 and CDR2: SEHNR, FQNEAQ (reference sequence). This CDR3 has 17 amino acids. V was clipped by 0 bases and J by 3 bases, with 18 bases between them. The CDR3 sequence: CASSLALMGKGNYEQYF. The CDR3 DNA reads TGTGCCAGCAGCTTAGCGCTCATGGGCAAAGGAAACTACGAGCAGTACTTC.

This clonotype was seen a handful of times. The CDR3 region has the DNA TGTGCCAGCAGCCCGAGACTAGCGGGATTACCCGGGGAGCTGTTTTTT. It specifies CASSPRLAGLPGELFF. This chain uses TRBV7-2 with TRBJ2-2; 11 bases map to TRBD2. Per the germline V gene, CDR1 is SGHTA and CDR2 is FQGNSA. After removal of 5 bases from V and 6 bases from J, the junction contained 8 bases not matched to a gene. The CDR3 is made up of 16 amino acids.

This clonotype has a handful of counts. The V call is TRBV5-4, the J call TRBJ2-7; TRBD2 might be the D (5 bases). Germline lookup yields CDR1 SGHNT and CDR2 YYREEE (reference sequence). The CDR3 is made up of 14 amino acids. V lost 0 bases to trimming and J lost 7 bases, with 14 bases between them. The CDR3 DNA is TGTGCCAGCAGCTTGGCCAGCGGACGGGGTGAGCAGTACTTC. Its protein is CASSLASGRGEQYF.

The CDR3 coding sequence is TGTGGAACACGGGGCGACGCTCAAGAGACCCAGTACTTC. Encoded protein: CGTRGDAQETQYF. This sequence joins TRBV28 and TRBJ2-5, with D perhaps TRBD1 or TRBD2 (5 bases each). CDR3 length: 13 amino acids. Germline values: CDR1 MDHEN, CDR2 SYDVKM. Complete variable domain (other parts from reference TRBV28 and TRBJ2-5): DVKVTQSSRYLVKRTGEKVFLECVQDMDHENMFWYRQDPGLGLRLIYFSYDVKMKEKGDIPEGYSVSREKKERFSLILESASTNQTSMYLCGTRGDAQETQYFGPGTRLLVL.

This chain uses TRBV6-1 with TRBJ2-1; 7 bases line up with TRBD2. The ends lost 7 bases at V and 10 bases at J; junction bases unmatched: 13. This CDR3 has 14 amino acids. Germline V CDR1 and CDR2: MNHNS, SASEGT. In DNA, the CDR3 is TGTGCCAGCAAAAGGGACGTCACGGGAGGCGAGCAGTTCTTC. This encodes CASKRDVTGGEQFF.

This clonotype was counted a few times. The chain combines TRBV7-2 with TRBJ2-5; D gene ambiguous. Per the germline V gene, CDR1 is SGHTA and CDR2 is FQGNSA. The CDR3 consists of 13 residues. V gave up 2 bases and J gave up 6 bases, with 10 bases separating them. CDR3 protein: CASSLLLEKTQYF. The CDR3 DNA is TGTGCCAGCAGCTTATTGCTAGAGAAGACCCAGTACTTC.

This clonotype was observed a single time. The chain has TRBV4-3 and TRBJ2-2; the D is unclear. Germline-derived CDR1 and CDR2 are LGHNA and YSLEER. V gave up 4 bases and J gave up 6 bases, with 9 bases separating them. The CDR3 sequence is 13 residues long. The CDR3, as DNA: TGCGCCAGCAGCCTCCTAAGGGCCGGGGAGCTGTTTTTT. Protein sequence: CASSLLRAGELFF.

The chain couples TRBV28 to TRBJ2-1; D may be TRBD2 (6 bases). The ends were cut back, 7 bases at V and 6 bases at J, with 22 bases in the middle. Looked up from germline, CDR1 is MDHEN and CDR2 is SYDVKM. This CDR3 contains 16 residues. The CDR3 spells CASNNRVGGKANEQFF. The CDR3 DNA reads TGTGCCAGCAATAATAGGGTTGGAGGGAAAGCCAATGAGCAGTTCTTC. Complete variable domain (other parts from reference TRBV28 and TRBJ2-1): DVKVTQSSRYLVKRTGEKVFLECVQDMDHENMFWYRQDPGLGLRLIYFSYDVKMKEKGDIPEGYSVSREKKERFSLILESASTNQTSMYLCASNNRVGGKANEQFFGPGTRLTVL.

This clonotype was seen a few times. The gene calls are TRBV29-1 and TRBJ2-3, with no clear D. Deletions cut 5 bases from V and 0 bases from J, with 3 bases between. The CDR3 spans 11 residues. CDR1 SQVTM and CDR2 ANQGSEA come from the germline V gene. CDR3 bases: TGCAGCGTTCAAAGCACAGATACGCAGTATTTT. This codes for CSVQSTDTQYF.

The genes are TRBV10-2 and TRBJ2-1; D is tentatively TRBD1 or TRBD2 (6 bases each). The ends were cut back, 9 bases at V and 9 bases at J, with 15 bases in the middle. Looked up from germline, CDR1 is WSHSY and CDR2 is SAAADI. There are 12 residues in the CDR3. The CDR3 spells CASRTPGAEQFF. The CDR3 region has the DNA TGCGCCAGTAGAACCCCGGGGGCTGAGCAGTTCTTC.

V and J are TRBV5-5 and TRBJ1-5; no clear D. CDR1 and CDR2 (germline): SGHKS, YYEKEE (reference sequence). V gave up 0 bases and J gave up 1 base, with 8 bases separating them. The CDR3 loop spans 15 amino acids. The DNA of the CDR3 is TGTGCCAGCAGCTTGGGGGCTTTGAGCAATCAGCCCCAGCATTTT. This gives the protein CASSLGALSNQPQHF.

The sample holds a few counts of this clonotype. This chain connects TRBV29-1 to TRBJ2-1; 8 nucleotides match TRBD2. Germline CDR1 and CDR2: SQVTM and ANQGSEA. This CDR3 spans 14 amino acids. J was trimmed by 4 bases and V by 7 bases; bases with no gene match: 9. CDR3: CSATTSVGYNEQFF. Written as DNA, the CDR3 is TGCAGCGCCACGACTAGCGTGGGTTACAATGAGCAGTTCTTC.

This clonotype occurred a few times. This chain links TRBV28 with TRBJ1-4, with D possibly being TRBD1 (5 bases). Trimming stripped 10 bases from V and 0 bases from J, with 24 bases between. The CDR3 contains 18 residues. Germline V CDR1 and CDR2: MDHEN, SYDVKM. The CDR3 DNA follows: TGTGCCACCAGGCGGTTGTCGACAGCCCATGCAACTAATGAAAAACTGTTTTTT. Protein: CATRRLSTAHATNEKLFF.

The chain combines TRBV4-3 with TRBJ1-5; no firm D call. The length of the CDR3 is 13 residues. Germline CDR1 LGHNA, CDR2 YSLEER. V dropped 0 bases and J dropped 10 bases, with 10 bases sitting between them. CDR3 region: CASSQDFGHPQHF. In DNA, the CDR3 is TGCGCCAGCAGCCAAGATTTTGGTCACCCCCAGCATTTT.

This clonotype was observed a few times. The chain employs TRBV5-1 and TRBJ2-3, with 8 bases aligning to TRBD2. The J segment lost 4 bases and the V segment lost 0 bases, leaving 7 bases of the junction unmatched. The CDR3 loop spans 16 amino acids. Per germline, CDR1 SGHRS and CDR2 YFSETQ. The CDR3 sequence is CASSLAGSGVPDTQYF. CDR3 DNA: TGCGCCAGCAGCTTGGCCGGTAGCGGGGTCCCAGATACGCAGTATTTT.

The V call is TRBV12-3 or TRBV12-4, the J call TRBJ2-1; a possible D gene is TRBD1 (6 bases). CDR3 size: 16 residues. V lost 6 bases and J lost 0, with 15 bases in between. The CDR3 DNA reads as TGTGCCAGCAGGCAGGGCCAGGGGAGCTCCTACAATGAGCAGTTCTTC. This encodes CASRQGQGSSYNEQFF.